This record covers a single T cell receptor (beta chain). The target antigen is unknown. The entry originates in a study of shared clonotypes between healthy human individuals. Whole-study results and caveats: Despite large depth, sorted-subset datasets appeared incompletely sequenced. Having only a few donors restricted how much genetic and exposure-history diversity was captured. Naive CD4 clonotypes were shared across several donors at about 5%. Shared clonotypes across all four donors exceeded non-shared ones in generation probability.

Sequenced by immunoSEQ multiplex PCR; TCRdb stores in-frame clones only, minus some. The table lists about 690,000 clones, roughly 88% of them singletons. Between the trimmed V and J ends, which lost 3 bases and 6 bases, there was a span of 11 bases. The CDR3 extends over 13 amino acids. Germline V gene sequence: CDR1 MNHNS, CDR2 SASEGT. This clonotype was sampled from a man aged 18 to 29 in good health. Some clones in this sample may be carry-over from other donors' samples. The sample was memory CD8+ T cells from PBMCs. Noted subset: CD45RO+ cells pooled with CCR7-negative TemRA cells. V usage is TRBV6-1 and J usage is TRBJ1-2; D might be TRBD1 (5 bases). CDR3 DNA: TGTGCCAGCAGTGATCCAGGGTGGGATGGCTACACCTTC. Translation: CASSDPGWDGYTF.